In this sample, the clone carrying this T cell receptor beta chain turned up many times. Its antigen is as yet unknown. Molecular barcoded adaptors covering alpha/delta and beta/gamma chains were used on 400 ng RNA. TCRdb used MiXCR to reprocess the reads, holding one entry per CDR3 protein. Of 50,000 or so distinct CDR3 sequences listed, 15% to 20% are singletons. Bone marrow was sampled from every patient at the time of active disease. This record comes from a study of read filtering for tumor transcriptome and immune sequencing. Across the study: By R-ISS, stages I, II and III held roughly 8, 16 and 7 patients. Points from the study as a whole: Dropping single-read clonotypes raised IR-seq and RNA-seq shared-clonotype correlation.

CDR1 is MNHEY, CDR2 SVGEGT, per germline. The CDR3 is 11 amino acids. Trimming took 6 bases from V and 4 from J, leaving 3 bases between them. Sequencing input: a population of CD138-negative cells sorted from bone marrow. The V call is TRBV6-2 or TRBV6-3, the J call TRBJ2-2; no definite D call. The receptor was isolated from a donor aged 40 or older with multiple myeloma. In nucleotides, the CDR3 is TGTGCCAGCAGCCCCACCGGGGAGCTGTTTTTT. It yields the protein CASSPTGELFF.